This entry concerns a single TCR beta chain. Its cognate antigen has yet to be identified. No base-level quality is on record; no much larger clone is a single base apart. This sample was taken from a study of OX40 agonist ivuxolimab in advanced cancers. With regard to the full study: The costimulatory receptor OX40 (CD134) was targeted by ivuxolimab, a fully human IgG2 agonistic monoclonal antibody. Patients were allowed to have had prior anti-PD-1, anti-PD-L1 or anti-CTLA-4 therapy, and around 41% of the dose-escalation patients had previously received checkpoint inhibitors. Peripheral TCRbeta sequencing aimed to test whether ivuxolimab altered TCR sequence diversity and caused clonal T-cell expansion. In the dose-escalation cohort, more than 75% of patients were male, and the mean age was approximately 60 years, with a range of roughly 20 to 80. The paper covers the monotherapy dose-escalation part of the phase I ivuxolimab trial, which included N of about 50 patients. Of the approximately 54 patients in dose escalation, some 19 had hepatocellular carcinoma, around 15 had melanoma, 9 had renal cell carcinoma and 9 had head and neck cancer. Intravenous ivuxolimab was administered to patients every 2 weeks at six dose levels: 0.01, 0.1, 0.3, 1.5, 3 and 10 mg/kg. Partial responses occurred in three dose-escalation patients: two with cutaneous melanoma and one with hepatocellular carcinoma.

Germline trimming: 3 bases from V, 4 bases from J; junction bases outside gene matches: 2. The CDR3 starts with the cysteine, ends with the phenylalanine, and has 15 residues. The CDR3 DNA has 45 bases and is translated from base 1. CDR1 is given as MNHEY and CDR2 as SMNVEV, both from the germline V gene (reference sequence). Patients with autoimmune disease history or receiving systemic immunosuppression were excluded from the trial. Peripheral blood for TCR sequencing was collected from all dose cohorts at baseline, on cycle 4 day 1, and on cycle 7 day 1. The samples were taken from a phase I, first-in-human, multicenter, open-label dose-escalation trial of ivuxolimab. Adults with locally advanced or metastatic melanoma, renal cell carcinoma, hepatocellular carcinoma or head and neck squamous cell carcinoma were enrolled in the trial. Before TCR sequencing, CD4+ T cells and CD8+ T cells were sorted from peripheral blood as separate populations.

For sequencing of the TCRbeta CDR3 region, genomic DNA was extracted from the sorted cells. TCRbeta CDR3 regions were sequenced using the immunoSEQ Assay. Here the immuneACCESS table is served through TCRdb, limited to in-frame sequences with V and J called. Missing clones are a known gap in these copies; in checked studies unresolved V genes cover under half, and the rest lacks a known reason. This sample has tens of thousands of clones in its table, and over 80% of those were observed once. The ten largest clones add up to approximately 5.6% of the sample. What the authors observed across the whole study: At doses of 0.1 to 3.0 mg/kg, clonal expansion of both CD4+ and CD8+ blood T cells was observed from baseline to week 6. Low levels of normalized T-cell clonal expansion were also seen in some nonresponding patients. The antigen specificity of the peripheral T cells that underwent clonal expansion was not determined. In the 0.1-3.0 mg/kg groups, partial responders were among the patients with the lowest normalized peripheral clonal expansion, particularly in CD8+ T cells. After ivuxolimab, expanded clones were on average more numerous among CD8+ T cells than among CD4+ T cells.

The sequencing used CD4+ or CD8+ T cells sorted from blood, collected in a trial of the OX40 agonist ivuxolimab. The TCR sequence derives from an adult with an advanced solid tumor such as melanoma, head and neck, liver or kidney cancer. The rearranged segments are TRBV27 and TRBJ2-2, and 10 bases in between align with TRBD2. The nucleotide sequence is TGTGCCAGCAGTTTGGGGACTAGCGTCACCGGGGAGCTGTTTTTT. This sequence encodes CASSLGTSVTGELFF.